A selection of T cell receptor beta chains follows, all from one sample in a study of cytomegalovirus exposure and HLA in healthy donors. The data were produced by immunoSEQ multiplex PCR, yet TCRdb's version contains in-frame clones alone and is incomplete. Here the sample spans 70,000 or so clones, around 68% being singletons. Sequenced input: PBMCs. The receptor set was obtained from a young woman in good health and CMV-seronegative. The CDR3 runs from the conserved cysteine through the conserved F or W. A D gene is named only where the DNA matches it firmly. Only part of the rows carry a size: once, few, many, or a class if the clone is expanded.

D gene | J gene | clone size | V gene | CDR3 DNA | CDR3 protein
. | TRBJ2-2 | few | TRBV5-6 | TGTGCCAGCAGGTTGAGGGGGGGCAGCGCCGGGGAGCTGTTTTTT | CASRLRGGSAGELFF
. | TRBJ1-1 | . | TRBV10-2 | TGCGCCAGCAGTGAGGAGGGGGTGGGGGAATGGCACACTGAAGCTTTCTTT | CASSEEGVGEWHTEAFF
. | TRBJ1-5 | . | TRBV19 | TGTGCCAGTAGTACGAGACCGGGTAGGCCCCAGCATTTT | CASSTRPGRPQHF
TRBD1 | TRBJ1-1 | . | TRBV18 | TGTGCCAGCTCGCCACAGGGGCCAAACACTGAAGCTTTCTTT | CASSPQGPNTEAFF
TRBD1 | TRBJ1-5 | . | TRBV27 | TGTGCCAGCAGTTTAGAGGGGGGGACAGGGGGATCGGGCAATCAGCCCCAGCATTTT | CASSLEGGTGGSGNQPQHF
. | TRBJ2-7 | . | TRBV20-1 | TGCAGTGCCCAGGACTACGAGCAGTACTTC | CSAQDYEQYF
. | TRBJ1-6 | . | TRBV5-1 | TGCGCCAGCAGCTTGACACAGTATAATTCACCCCTCCACTTT | CASSLTQYNSPLHF
. | TRBJ1-1 | . | TRBV7-3 | TGTGCCAGCAGCTTCCGGGGGGGCGCTGAAGCTTTCTTT | CASSFRGGAEAFF
. | TRBJ1-1 | once | TRBV11-2 | TGTGCCAGCAGCTCAGATGGTCAGGACATGAACACTGAAGCTTTCTTT | CASSSDGQDMNTEAFF
. | TRBJ1-2 | . | TRBV5-1 | TGCGCCAGCAGCCGGACAGACTTTGCTAACTATGGCTACACCTTC | CASSRTDFANYGYTF
. | TRBJ2-2 | few | TRBV6-6 | TGTGCCAGCAGTTACCTACAGGACACCGGGGAGCTGTTTTTT | CASSYLQDTGELFF
TRBD1 | TRBJ2-3 | . | TRBV2 | TGTGCCAGCAGTGTCTTTGGACAGGCGACAGATACGCAGTATTTT | CASSVFGQATDTQYF
TRBD1 | TRBJ1-1 | few | TRBV5-4 | TGTGCCAGCAGCTCGCGGGACAGTTACACTGAAGCTTTCTTT | CASSSRDSYTEAFF
TRBD1 | TRBJ1-6 | . | TRBV25-1 | TGTGCCAGCAGTGACGGGACAGCCAACAATTCACCCCTCCACTTT | CASSDGTANNSPLHF
TRBD2 | TRBJ2-5 | . | TRBV19 | TGTGCCAGTAGTAGTAGCGGGGGGGCCCAAGAGACCCAGTACTTC | CASSSSGGAQETQYF
. | TRBJ1-5 | . | TRBV18 | TGTGCCAGCTCACCGGGGCCAGACAGCTATCAGCCCCAGCATTTT | CASSPGPDSYQPQHF
TRBD1 | TRBJ1-2 | few | TRBV28 | TGTGCCAGCAGTTCAGGGGGGATCTATGGCTACACCTTC | CASSSGGIYGYTF
. | TRBJ1-5 | . | TRBV5-1 | TGCGCCAGCAGCTTGGATCCGGACTATAGCAATCAGCCCCAGCATTTT | CASSLDPDYSNQPQHF
. | TRBJ2-5 | . | TRBV11-2 | TGTGCCAGCAGCTCCTCAGCCGGGGGAGAGACCCAGTACTTC | CASSSSAGGETQYF
. | TRBJ2-6 | . | TRBV29-1 | TGCAGCGTTGACAGCTCTGGGGCCAACGTCCTGACTTTC | CSVDSSGANVLTF
TRBD2 | TRBJ2-1 | . | TRBV6-4 | TGTGCCAGCCAAAACGGGACTAGCGACCTTCAGTTCTTC | CASQNGTSDLQFF
TRBD1 | TRBJ2-4 | . | TRBV7-6 | TGTGCCAGCAGCGCGCCGGGACAGCTCATTCAGTACTTC | CASSAPGQLIQYF
. | TRBJ1-5 | . | TRBV2 | TGTGCCAGCAGTGAAGAGGCGGGAATTCGCAATCAGCCCCAGCATTTT | CASSEEAGIRNQPQHF
TRBD1 | TRBJ1-2 | . | TRBV2 | TGTGCCAGCAGTGAGACAGGGGTTGGCTACACCTTC | CASSETGVGYTF
. | TRBJ1-4 | . | TRBV5-1 | TGCGCCAGCAGCTTGCCCACCAACAAGGGGAAACTGTTTTTT | CASSLPTNKGKLFF